The 9 T cell receptor beta chains given below trace back to one sample, sequenced in a study of T cell responses to AZD1222 COVID-19 vaccine (dated by TCRdb to about 2021). The sample's time point label is to be understood as: about 28 days (+/-7) after the second vaccine dose. The library came from the immunoSEQ multiplex PCR assay. In TCRdb, the immuneACCESS table is reduced to in-frame sequences with V and J assigned. These tables do not hold every clone; where another copy was compared, an unresolved V gene accounts for under half, and the others remain unexplained. This sample comprises about 140,000 clones, around 93% of them detected only once. The ten largest account for 3% to 4% of the sample. The specimen comprised peripheral blood, sampled 28 days after the second AZD1222 dose. All receptors come from an adult who received the AZD1222 COVID-19 vaccine.

The chain uses TRBV29-1 and TRBJ1-1, with a tentative D call TRBD1 (5 bases). Germline V gene data show CDR1 as SQVTM and CDR2 as ANQGSEA. With 4 bases removed from V and 6 bases from J, the gap between germline ends came to 15 bases. CDR3 size: 13 residues. CDR3: CSVVPGQGSEAFF. CDR3 DNA: TGCAGCGTTGTTCCAGGGCAGGGTTCTGAAGCTTTCTTT.

The V gene is TRBV28, the J gene TRBJ1-2, with TRBD1 as a possible D gene (5 bases). The CDR3 loop spans 15 amino acids. Between the trimmed V and J ends, which lost 0 bases and 2 bases, there was a span of 10 bases. Germline-derived CDR1 and CDR2 are MDHEN and SYDVKM. CDR3 in amino acids: CASSLWGRGNYGYTF. CDR3 nucleotides: TGTGCCAGCAGTTTATGGGGACGGGGAAACTATGGCTACACCTTC.

The rearrangement uses TRBV11-1 and TRBJ2-1; D not resolved. Germline V gene data show CDR1 as SGHAT and CDR2 as FQDESV (reference sequence). With 0 bases removed from V and 3 bases from J, the gap between germline ends came to 6 bases. The CDR3 is 14 residues long. The CDR3 region is CASSLARLYNEQFF. In DNA, the CDR3 is TGTGCCAGCAGCTTAGCGCGACTCTACAATGAGCAGTTCTTC. Full variable domain (rest looked up from reference TRBV11-1 and TRBJ2-1): EAEVAQSPRYKITEKSQAVAFWCDPISGHATLYWYRQILGQGPELLVQFQDESVVDDSQLPKDRFSAERLKGVDSTLKIQPAELGDSAMYLCASSLARLYNEQFFGPGTRLTVL.

This clone was seen just once. This sequence joins TRBV7-8 and TRBJ2-7; TRBD2 is a possible D gene (6 bases). This CDR3 region has 14 residues. Germline values: CDR1 SGHVS, CDR2 FQNEAQ. Trimming left V 4 bases short and J 6 bases short, with 16 bases between. CDR3 protein: CASSYSTSEGEQYF. The CDR3 DNA reads as TGTGCCAGCAGCTACTCGACTAGTGAGGGCGAGCAGTACTTC.

This chain uses TRBV6-5 with TRBJ1-1; D might be TRBD1 (6 bases). V was trimmed by 10 bases and J by 1 base, leaving 10 bases between them. The germline CDR1 and CDR2 sequences are MNHEY and SVGAGI. The CDR3 loop spans 12 amino acids. The DNA for the CDR3 is TGTGCCACCCGGACAGCGAACACTGAAGCTTTCTTT. Residues: CATRTANTEAFF.

This rearrangement joins TRBV6-1 to TRBJ1-3, with 7 bases that match TRBD1. The germline CDR1 and CDR2 sequences are MNHNS and SASEGT. The CDR3 consists of 18 residues. With V trimmed by 3 bases and J by 0 bases, 11 bases remained unmatched. CDR3: CASSDQLTGTYSGNTIYF. DNA for the CDR3: TGTGCCAGCAGTGACCAATTGACAGGGACCTACTCTGGAAACACCATATATTTT.

This sequence joins TRBV29-1 and TRBJ1-1, with 9 bases identical to TRBD1. V lost 7 bases, J lost 0 bases, and 9 bases stayed unmatched. Germline lookup yields CDR1 SQVTM and CDR2 ANQGSEA. The CDR3 loop spans 15 amino acids. The CDR3: CSAGGDREVNTEAFF. CDR3 bases: TGCAGCGCGGGCGGGGACAGGGAGGTGAACACTGAAGCTTTCTTT.

This rearrangement joins TRBV27 to TRBJ1-6, with TRBD1 identical over 8 bases. Germline CDR1 reads MNHEY; CDR2 reads SMNVEV (reference sequence). This CDR3 has 15 amino acids. Germline trimming cut 3 bases from V and 6 bases from J; bases unmatched to any gene: 4. Written as DNA, the CDR3 is TGTGCCAGCAGTTTCCAAGGACAGGGTAATTCACCCCTCCACTTT. Amino acid sequence: CASSFQGQGNSPLHF.

The chain has TRBV30 and TRBJ1-3, with D perhaps TRBD1 (6 bases). Trimming removed 2 bases from V and 0 bases from J, with 11 bases in between. The CDR3 length is 15 residues. CDR1 and CDR2 (germline): GTSNPN, SVGIG (reference sequence). The CDR3 is CAWSPTGFSGNTIYF. The DNA of the CDR3 is TGTGCCTGGAGTCCAACAGGGTTCTCTGGAAACACCATATATTTT.